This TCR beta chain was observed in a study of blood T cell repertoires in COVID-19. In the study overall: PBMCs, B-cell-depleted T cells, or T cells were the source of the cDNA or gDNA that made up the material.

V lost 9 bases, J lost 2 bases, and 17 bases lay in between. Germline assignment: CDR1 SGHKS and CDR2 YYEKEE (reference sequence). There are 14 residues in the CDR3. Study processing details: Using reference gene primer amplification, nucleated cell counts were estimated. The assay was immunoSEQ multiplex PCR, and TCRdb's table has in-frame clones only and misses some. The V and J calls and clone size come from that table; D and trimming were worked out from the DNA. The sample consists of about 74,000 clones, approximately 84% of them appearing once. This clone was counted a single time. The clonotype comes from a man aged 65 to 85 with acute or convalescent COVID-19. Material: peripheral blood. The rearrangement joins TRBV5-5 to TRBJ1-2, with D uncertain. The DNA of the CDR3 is TGTGCCACCTCTTGGATCTCGGAGAACTATGGCTACACCTTC. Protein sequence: CATSWISENYGYTF. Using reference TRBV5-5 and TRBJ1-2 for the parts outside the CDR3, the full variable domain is DAGVTQSPTHLIKTRGQQVTLRCSPISGHKSVSWYQQVLGQGPQFIFQYYEKEERGRGNFPDRFSARQFPNYSSELNVNALLLGDSALYLCATSWISENYGYTFGSGTRLTVV.